This TCR beta chain was obtained from a study of cytomegalovirus exposure and HLA in healthy donors. The V end was cut by 4 bases, the J end by 4 bases, with 26 bases between. CDR1 and CDR2 (germline): LGHNA, YSLEER. This CDR3 is 18 amino acids long. General observations from the study: Indistinguishable V segments, including TRBV6-2 and TRBV6-3, were excluded. Presence/absence analyses assumed roughly uniform sequencing depth across donors.

In regard to this clone: The antigen is undetermined.

The PCR used 60 Vbeta and 13 Jbeta primers. TCRdb keeps only in-frame clones here, not all; method: immunoSEQ multiplex PCR. Here the sample spans under 200,000 clones, approximately 80% being singletons. The sequence came from a woman in her thirties or forties in good health and CMV-seropositive. The chain links TRBV4-3 to TRBJ2-7; D perhaps matches TRBD2 (6 bases). Sequencing was done on a sample of PBMCs. CDR3 residues: CASSRNLGGSGKLYEQYF. The DNA of the CDR3 is TGCGCCAGCAGCCGCAACCTTGGGGGTAGCGGTAAACTTTACGAGCAGTACTTC.